Presented here are 2 T cell receptor beta chains from one specimen sequenced in a study of CD8 T cells in Susac syndrome (dated by TCRdb to 2018 to 2020). Library method: the immunoSEQ multiplex PCR assay. RNA was extracted using the RNeasy kit, and about 0.5 to 1 microgram was reverse transcribed with random hexamers. TCRdb reanalyzed the raw reads on its own, using fastp at Q25 for trimming and MiXCR for clone calling, and kept in-frame beta chains. All rows with the same CDR3 protein become a single entry with the most common DNA and genes. Counted in this sample were approximately 180,000 distinct CDR3 sequences; 85% to 95% of them appeared once. The ten most abundant clones make up 0.085% to 0.1% of the sample. The sample was CD4+ T cells from PBMCs. These receptors were taken from a human donor with Susac syndrome.

In this sample, this clonotype turned up once. J is TRBJ1-6 and V is TRBV20-1; unclear D gene. CDR3 size: 13 residues. Germline CDR1 reads DFQATT; CDR2 reads SNEGSKA (reference sequence). V was cut by 3 bases and J by 8 bases, with 11 bases left in between. CDR3: CSARGPLDSPLHF. For the CDR3, the DNA is TGCAGTGCTAGGGGTCCCTTAGATTCACCCCTCCACTTT.

This chain links TRBV6-5 with TRBJ1-3; D call uncertain. This CDR3 is built from 15 residues. The germline CDR1 and CDR2 sequences are MNHEY and SVGAGI. V dropped 7 bases and J dropped 4 bases, with 17 bases sitting between them. The CDR3 nucleotides are TGTGCCAGCACCTCGACGTCGGGAAAAGGAAACACCATATATTTT. Its protein product is CASTSTSGKGNTIYF.